This T cell receptor beta chain was captured by sequencing in a study of shared clonotypes between healthy human individuals. Across the whole study: Researchers assigned three CD4 naive, three CD4 memory, two CD8 naive and one CD8 memory plate to each donor.

An assay was performed, and its level was deep. Generated by immunoSEQ multiplex PCR, the TCRdb table keeps only in-frame clones and is missing some. Of millions of clones listed, approximately 94% are singletons. The CDR3 is made up of 16 amino acids. V shed 1 base and J shed 0 bases, with 11 bases lying between them. The germline V gene encodes CDR1 SGHRS and CDR2 YFSETQ. Naive CD8 cells lacked CD45RO, underwent positive selection for CCR7 and left out terminally differentiated effector memory CD45RA+ cells. A single count supports this clone. Antigen unknown. Findings and caveats of the study: Naive subsets generally exceeded memory subsets in estimated richness. Against clonotypes common to all four donors, non-shared ones had lower generation probabilities.

The specimen sequenced was naive CD8+ T cells sorted from blood. This rearrangement joins TRBV5-1 to TRBJ2-1; D is uncertain. This receptor was taken from a man aged 18 to 30 in good health. This chain's CDR3 is CASSLMGGSSYNEQFF. The CDR3 DNA is TGCGCCAGCAGCTTGATGGGCGGAAGCTCCTACAATGAGCAGTTCTTC. Full variable domain (outside the CDR3, taken from reference TRBV5-1 and TRBJ2-1): KAGVTQTPRYLIKTRGQQVTLSCSPISGHRSVSWYQQTPGQGLQFLFEYFSETQRNKGNFPGRFSGRQFSNSRSEMNVSTLELGDSALYLCASSLMGGSSYNEQFFGPGTRLTVL.